This T cell receptor beta chain was identified during a study of cytomegalovirus exposure and HLA in healthy donors. Study conclusions and caveats: Highly shared variants forming one cluster were likely a sequencing artifact. A later analysis showed HLA-associated TCR beta chains outstripping equally common others in clonal expansion. Listed as cytomegalovirus-associated were about 160 TCR beta chains.

PCR employed 60 Vbeta and 13 Jbeta primers. As processed by the authors: In a later analysis, the count reached tens of millions of unique TCR beta chains, with around 10 million shared. TCRdb's table, derived via immunoSEQ multiplex PCR, lists solely in-frame clones and lacks some. That table gives V, J and clone size, and the DNA gave D and trimming. The sample includes fewer than 150,000 clones, more than 70% seen only once; the top ten take over 0.2%. With respect to this clone: As yet, its antigen is unknown.

Looked up from germline, CDR1 is MGHRA and CDR2 is YSYEKL. The CDR3 has 16 amino acids. V dropped 0 bases and J dropped 2; count of bases not matched to a gene: 3. Sequenced sample: PBMCs. The chain recombines TRBV4-1 with TRBJ2-5; TRBD2 matches 10 bases. This clonotype originated in a man between 50 and 59 years old in good health and CMV-seronegative. CDR3 sequence reads: CASSQDLAGAQETQYF. CDR3 nucleotides: TGCGCCAGCAGCCAAGATCTAGCGGGAGCTCAAGAGACCCAGTACTTC.